A single sample is the source of the 14 T cell receptor beta chains below, sequenced in a study of T cell changes during pregnancy in multiple sclerosis (dated by TCRdb to 2018 to 2020). The library came from the immunoSEQ multiplex PCR assay. TCRdb obtained this table from immuneACCESS and retained in-frame rearrangements with V and J assigned. These tables miss some clones; where compared with another copy, unresolved V genes account for less than half of the shortfall, and the remainder is unexplained. This sample comprises 40,000 to 60,000 clones, around 92% of them detected only once. The ten largest account for approximately 0.6% of the sample. The material sequenced was CD4+ T cells from peripheral blood mononuclear cells, taken after pregnancy. The receptors stem from a female donor with multiple sclerosis, enrolled in a pregnancy study.

The chain joins TRBV4-3 to TRBJ2-7, with 9 bases aligning to TRBD2. Trimming removed 4 bases from V and 7 bases from J; junction bases left unmatched: 5. The CDR3 loop spans 13 amino acids. CDR1 LGHNA and CDR2 YSLEER come from the germline V gene. The CDR3 loop is CASSPGLAREQYF. DNA for the CDR3: TGCGCCAGCAGCCCAGGACTAGCGCGAGAGCAGTACTTC.

The V call is TRBV7-9, the J call TRBJ2-5, with D possibly matching TRBD2 (5 bases). The CDR3 contains 15 residues. The V end lost 1 base, the J end lost 2 bases, and 11 bases lay between the germline ends. Germline CDR1 SEHNR, CDR2 FQNEAQ (reference sequence). This chain's CDR3 is CASSLEVSGQETQYF. The CDR3 DNA sequence: TGTGCCAGCAGCTTAGAGGTCTCGGGGCAAGAGACCCAGTACTTC.

The V call is TRBV5-8, the J call TRBJ1-5; 11 bases line up with TRBD1. V trimming: 4 bases; J trimming: 1 base; junction bases outside the gene matches: 7. CDR3 length: 17 residues. Per the germline V gene, CDR1 is SGHTS and CDR2 is YDEGEE. The CDR3: CASSQGQGALSNQPQHF. For the CDR3, the DNA is TGTGCCAGCAGCCAAGGACAGGGGGCCCTGAGCAATCAGCCCCAGCATTTT.

The chain combines TRBV19 with TRBJ2-6, with D possibly TRBD2 on 5 matching bases. The CDR3 is made up of 16 amino acids. From germline, CDR1 is LNHDA and CDR2 SQIVND (reference sequence). V lost 5 bases to trimming and J lost 0 bases, with 11 bases between them. DNA of the CDR3: TGTGCCAGTAGTGGAGGTACGGGCTCTGGGGCCAACGTCCTGACTTTC. Its protein is CASSGGTGSGANVLTF.

The J gene is TRBJ2-7, the V gene TRBV28; 7 positions match TRBD2. The trim removed 6 bases at V and 5 bases at J, leaving 4 bases unmatched. The germline V gene encodes CDR1 MDHEN and CDR2 SYDVKM. The CDR3 consists of 12 residues. CDR3 residues: CASRGGSHEQYF. The CDR3 coding sequence is TGTGCCAGCAGGGGCGGGAGCCACGAGCAGTACTTC.

A note on this clone: A read error may produce the germline difference seen at one junction end. The V call is TRBV27, the J call TRBJ1-3; the D is unclear. Germline lookup yields CDR1 MNHEY and CDR2 SMNVEV (reference sequence). The CDR3 has 14 amino acids. CDR3 DNA sequence: TGTGCCAGCATATCAGTGGGCCGGGGAAAAGGTAAAGATTTT. Amino acid sequence: CASISVGRGKGKDF.

The rearrangement links TRBV7-9 to TRBJ2-3, with D perhaps TRBD2 (6 bases). The CDR3 sequence is 14 residues long. CDR1 and CDR2 (germline): SEHNR, FQNEAQ (reference sequence). The V gene lost 4 bases and the J gene lost 1 base, with 9 bases spanning the gap. In nucleotides, the CDR3 is TGTGCCAGCAGCTCGGCTAGCGGCACAGATACGCAGTATTTT. This translates into CASSSASGTDTQYF.

V usage is TRBV7-8 and J usage is TRBJ2-5, with 7 bases lining up with TRBD2. The length of the CDR3 is 17 residues. Germline trimming cut 6 bases from V and 1 base from J; bases unmatched to any gene: 14. Germline CDR1 SGHVS, CDR2 FQNEAQ. The CDR3 sequence: CASRPLLALTPQETQYF. CDR3 sequence (DNA): TGTGCCAGCAGACCCTTACTAGCGCTAACCCCCCAAGAGACCCAGTACTTC. The whole variable domain, filled in from reference TRBV7-8 and TRBJ2-5, reads GAGVSQSPRYKVAKRGQDVALRCDPISGHVSLFWYQQALGQGPEFLTYFQNEAQLDKSGLPSDRFFAERPEGSVSTLKIQRTQQEDSAVYLCASRPLLALTPQETQYFGPGTRLLVL.

This clone was seen just once. This rearrangement joins TRBV27 to TRBJ2-7; TRBD1 aligns across 7 bases. CDR3 length equals 14 residues. Germline CDR1 MNHEY, CDR2 SMNVEV (reference sequence). V was clipped by 6 bases and J by 1 base; unmatched bases: 6. As DNA, the CDR3 is TGTGCCAGCAGAGAGACAGGGTTGTCCTACGAGCAGTACTTC. It is translated as CASRETGLSYEQYF.

V gene TRBV5-1 combines with J gene TRBJ2-7; 9 bases line up with TRBD2. Germline V gene sequence: CDR1 SGHRS, CDR2 YFSETQ. The CDR3 totals 15 residues. J was trimmed by 6 bases and V by 3 bases; bases with no gene match: 10. CDR3 amino acids: CASSSSSGRGIEQYF. In DNA form, the CDR3 reads TGCGCCAGCAGCTCGAGTAGCGGGAGAGGCATCGAGCAGTACTTC. Using reference TRBV5-1 and TRBJ2-7 for the parts outside the CDR3, the full variable domain is KAGVTQTPRYLIKTRGQQVTLSCSPISGHRSVSWYQQTPGQGLQFLFEYFSETQRNKGNFPGRFSGRQFSNSRSEMNVSTLELGDSALYLCASSSSSGRGIEQYFGPGTRLTVT.

The table lists this clone with a count of one. The genes are TRBV11-2 and TRBJ2-5; the match to TRBD2 covers 7 bases. CDR1 is SGHAT and CDR2 is FQNNGV in the germline V gene. CDR3 length equals 16 residues. J gave up 5 bases and V 2 bases, and 11 bases lay outside the gene matches. The CDR3 here is CASSLSAAGVGETQYF. In nucleotides, the CDR3 is TGTGCCAGCAGCTTAAGCGCGGCGGGAGTTGGGGAGACCCAGTACTTC.

The chain is built from TRBV5-1 and TRBJ2-2, with D possibly being TRBD2 (5 bases). V was shortened by 3 bases and J by 0 bases, with 12 bases between the two germline ends. The CDR3 spans 16 residues. Per the germline V gene, CDR1 is SGHRS and CDR2 is YFSETQ. CDR3 region: CASSYGKASNTGELFF. The CDR3 DNA reads TGCGCCAGCAGCTACGGGAAGGCGTCGAACACCGGGGAGCTGTTTTTT.

The V call is TRBV29-1, the J call TRBJ1-4; no clear D gene. The CDR3 consists of 12 residues. Trimming pared 7 bases from V and 3 bases from J, leaving 9 bases between. The V gene's germline CDR1 is SQVTM and CDR2 ANQGSEA. DNA for the CDR3: TGCAGCGCTAAGGGAGCTAATGAAAAACTGTTTTTT. This encodes CSAKGANEKLFF.

V and J are TRBV6-6 and TRBJ1-1; D is perhaps TRBD1 (5 bases). Trimming cost V 7 bases and J 12 bases, with 18 bases left between them. This CDR3 has 12 residues. Looked up from germline, CDR1 is MNHNY and CDR2 is SVGAGI (reference sequence). Written as DNA, the CDR3 is TGTGCCAGCACCCCATTGCCCGGGGACTCTTTCTTT. It is translated as CASTPLPGDSFF.